This note documents a single TCR beta chain sequence. This sample stems from a study of blood T cell repertoires in COVID-19. Study-wide background: T cells, B-cell-depleted T cells, or PBMCs provided the cDNA or gDNA that served as material.

In the original processing: How many nucleated cells were present was estimated from reference gene primer amplification. Profiled with immunoSEQ multiplex PCR; TCRdb holds only in-frame clones, not every one. That table supplies the V and J calls and clone size; D and trimming were determined from the DNA. The data contain around 140,000 clones, 75% to 85% of them singletons. CDR1 LNHNV and CDR2 YYDKDF come from the germline V gene (reference sequence). CDR3 length: 17 residues. The V gene lost 3 bases and the J gene lost 6 bases, with 20 bases spanning the gap. Sequencing used peripheral blood. V is TRBV15 and J is TRBJ1-4, with D perhaps matching TRBD1 (6 bases). The receptor's source is a man in his 60s with active or convalescent COVID-19. CDR3 sequence reads: CATSSGRNMGADEKLFF. In DNA, the CDR3 is TGTGCCACCAGCAGCGGCCGAAATATGGGGGCAGATGAAAAACTGTTTTTT.